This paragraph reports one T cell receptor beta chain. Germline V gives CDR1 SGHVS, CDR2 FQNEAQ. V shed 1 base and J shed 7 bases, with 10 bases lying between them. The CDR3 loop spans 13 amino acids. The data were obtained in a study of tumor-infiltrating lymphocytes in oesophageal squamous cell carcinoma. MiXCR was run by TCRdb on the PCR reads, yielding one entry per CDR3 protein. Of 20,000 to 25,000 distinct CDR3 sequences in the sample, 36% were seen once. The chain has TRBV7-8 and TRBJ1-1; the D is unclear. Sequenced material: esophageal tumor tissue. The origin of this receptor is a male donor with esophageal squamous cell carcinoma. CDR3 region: CASSLEYGNEAFF. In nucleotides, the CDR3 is TGTGCCAGCAGCTTAGAGTACGGGAATGAAGCTTTCTTT.